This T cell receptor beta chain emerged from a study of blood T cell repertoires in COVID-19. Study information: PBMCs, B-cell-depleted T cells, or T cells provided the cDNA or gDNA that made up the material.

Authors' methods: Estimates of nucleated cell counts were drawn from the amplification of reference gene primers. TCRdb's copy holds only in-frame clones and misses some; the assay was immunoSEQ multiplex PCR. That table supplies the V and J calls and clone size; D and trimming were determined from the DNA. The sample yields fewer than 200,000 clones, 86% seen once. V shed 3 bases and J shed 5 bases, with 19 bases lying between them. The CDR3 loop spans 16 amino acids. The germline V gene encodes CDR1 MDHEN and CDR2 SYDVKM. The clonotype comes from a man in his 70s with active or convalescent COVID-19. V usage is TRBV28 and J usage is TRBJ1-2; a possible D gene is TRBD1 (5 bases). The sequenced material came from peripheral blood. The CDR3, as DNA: TGTGCCAGCAGTTTGGGGCTACACAATAAAGGTTATGGCTACACCTTC. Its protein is CASSLGLHNKGYGYTF.